One sample yielded the 12 T cell receptor beta chains listed below, sequenced in a study of T cells after yellow fever vaccination. TCRdb reprocessed the 5' RACE reads with MiXCR, giving one entry per CDR3 protein. The sample lists around 320,000 distinct CDR3 sequences, about 10% seen once, with about 3% in the top ten. The source was CD4+ T cells sorted from PBMCs, collected 5 days after the yellow fever booster vaccination. The receptor source for this set is a man younger than 35 who received the YFV17D yellow fever vaccine.

The V gene is TRBV12-3 or TRBV12-4, the J gene TRBJ2-2; TRBD1 or TRBD2 may be the D gene (6 bases each). CDR3 size: 15 residues. V lost 2 bases to trimming and J lost 5 bases, with 12 bases between them. CDR3 bases: TGTGCCAGCAGTTTACCTCGGGGGCGGACCGGGGAGCTGTTTTTT. Translation gives CASSLPRGRTGELFF.

For the CDR3, the DNA is TGTGCCAGCAGCGAAACAGGGCTTAGCAATCAGCCCCAGCATTTT. Its protein is CASSETGLSNQPQHF. V and J are TRBV3-1 and TRBJ1-5; the D gene is possibly TRBD1 (6 bases). Trimming removed 5 bases at V and 0 bases at J, with 11 bases between. Germline CDR1 LGHDT, CDR2 YNNKEL (reference sequence). This CDR3 region has 15 residues.

This clonotype was detected ten times or more. The chain links TRBV7-2 to TRBJ2-7; D possibly corresponds to TRBD2 (5 bases). Per germline, CDR1 SGHTA and CDR2 FQGNSA. This CDR3 contains 14 residues. V was shortened by 5 bases and J by 0 bases, with 11 bases between the two germline ends. This CDR3 reads CASSPGLSSYEQYF. The CDR3 nucleotides are TGTGCCAGCAGCCCCGGACTGAGCTCCTACGAGCAGTACTTC.

This clonotype was counted at least ten times. The chain couples TRBV3-1 to TRBJ2-1; the D is unclear. CDR3 length: 14 amino acids. V was clipped by 0 bases and J by 9 bases, with 12 bases between them. CDR1 is LGHDT and CDR2 is YNNKEL in the germline V gene (reference sequence). The CDR3 DNA reads TGTGCCAGCAGCCAAGATCCTTCCAAGGGTGAGCAGTTCTTC. Translated: CASSQDPSKGEQFF.

This clonotype was found a few times. V is TRBV5-1 and J is TRBJ2-3; D might be TRBD1 (6 bases). CDR1 SGHRS and CDR2 YFSETQ come from the germline V gene. V lost 1 base to trimming and J lost 4 bases, with 13 bases between them. CDR3 length: 15 residues. The CDR3 loop is CASSLSSQGSDTQYF. CDR3 DNA sequence: TGCGCCAGCAGCTTGAGTTCGCAGGGGTCAGATACGCAGTATTTT.

In this sample, this clonotype turned up a few times. The chain recombines TRBV4-3 with TRBJ1-5, with unresolved D. Trimming took 0 bases from V and 8 from J, leaving 14 bases between them. The CDR3 loop spans 15 amino acids. Germline lookup yields CDR1 LGHNA and CDR2 YSLEER. The CDR3 DNA reads as TGCGCCAGCAGCCAAGATCGTCGGGGTGGCGAGCCCCAGCATTTT. It translates to CASSQDRRGGEPQHF.

This clonotype was found many times. V and J are TRBV5-1 and TRBJ1-6; D remains ambiguous. The CDR3 consists of 14 residues. Germline V lookup: CDR1 SGHRS, CDR2 YFSETQ. V was shortened by 4 bases and J by 6 bases, with 11 bases between the two germline ends. CDR3 coding DNA: TGCGCCAGCAGCCCTCCGGAGGGTAATTCACCCCTCCACTTT. It is translated as CASSPPEGNSPLHF.

This clonotype was counted a few times. The chain uses TRBV24-1 and TRBJ2-1; the D gene is possibly TRBD1 (6 bases). With 3 bases removed from V and 0 bases from J, the gap between germline ends came to 8 bases. The CDR3 contains 15 residues. CDR1 is KGHDR and CDR2 is SFDVKD in the germline V gene. Here the CDR3 reads CATSDDRSSYNEQFF. The CDR3 region has the DNA TGTGCCACCAGTGATGACAGGAGCTCCTACAATGAGCAGTTCTTC.

This clonotype has more than one count but fewer than ten. This chain joins TRBV7-9 and TRBJ2-7, with D perhaps TRBD1 (6 bases). The germline gives CDR1 SEHNR, CDR2 FQNEAQ (reference sequence). V was shortened by 2 bases and J by 1 base, with 12 bases between the two germline ends. The CDR3 runs 15 residues. The CDR3 region is CASSLRLTGSYEQYF. CDR3 in DNA: TGTGCCAGCAGCTTAAGGCTAACAGGGTCCTACGAGCAGTACTTC.

The chain is built from TRBV11-2 and TRBJ2-4; TRBD1 is a possible D gene (6 bases). Germline V gene sequence: CDR1 SGHAT, CDR2 FQNNGV. The CDR3 length is 19 residues. Deletions cut 1 base from V and 1 base from J, with 20 bases between. The CDR3 protein is CASSLVAVGATGAKNIQYF. In nucleotides, the CDR3 is TGTGCCAGCAGCTTAGTCGCGGTAGGGGCCACAGGGGCCAAAAACATTCAGTACTTC.

This clonotype has a handful of counts. The CDR3 protein is CASSLAGVSGNTIYF. DNA for the CDR3: TGCGCCAGCAGCTTGGCAGGGGTCTCTGGAAACACCATATATTTT. The chain uses TRBV5-1 and TRBJ1-3; D is possibly TRBD1 (6 bases). V dropped 0 bases and J dropped 0 bases, with 7 bases sitting between them. The germline CDR1 and CDR2 sequences are SGHRS and YFSETQ. The CDR3 is made up of 15 amino acids.

The CDR3, as DNA: TGTGCCAGCAGCTGGGGGAGTATAAACACAGATACGCAGTATTTT. Its translation is CASSWGSINTDTQYF. The J gene is TRBJ2-3, the V gene TRBV5-6, with D perhaps given as TRBD1 or TRBD2 (5 bases each). V was trimmed by 3 bases and J by 2 bases, leaving 13 bases between them. Germline values: CDR1 SGHDT, CDR2 YYEEEE. The CDR3 covers 15 residues. Using reference TRBV5-6 and TRBJ2-3 for the parts outside the CDR3, the full variable domain is DAGVTQSPTHLIKTRGQQVTLRCSPKSGHDTVSWYQQALGQGPQFIFQYYEEEERQRGNFPDRFSGHQFPNYSSELNVNALLLGDSALYLCASSWGSINTDTQYFGPGTRLTVL.